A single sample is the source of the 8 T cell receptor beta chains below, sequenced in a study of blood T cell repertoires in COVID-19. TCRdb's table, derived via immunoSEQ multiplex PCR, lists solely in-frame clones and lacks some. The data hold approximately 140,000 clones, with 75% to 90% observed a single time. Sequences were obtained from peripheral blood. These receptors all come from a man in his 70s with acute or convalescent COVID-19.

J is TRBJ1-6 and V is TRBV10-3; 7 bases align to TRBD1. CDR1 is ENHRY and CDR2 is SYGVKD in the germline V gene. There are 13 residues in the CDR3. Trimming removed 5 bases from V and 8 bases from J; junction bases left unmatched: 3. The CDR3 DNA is TGTGCCATCAGTTCGCAGGGGGATTCACCCCTCCACTTT. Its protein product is CAISSQGDSPLHF.

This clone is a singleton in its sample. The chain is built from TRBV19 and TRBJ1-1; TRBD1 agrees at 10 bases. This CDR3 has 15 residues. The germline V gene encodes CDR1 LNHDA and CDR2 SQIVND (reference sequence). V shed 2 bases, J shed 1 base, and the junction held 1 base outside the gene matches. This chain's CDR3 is CASSIRDRGNTEAFF. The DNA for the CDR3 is TGTGCCAGTAGTATACGGGACAGGGGGAACACTGAAGCTTTCTTT.

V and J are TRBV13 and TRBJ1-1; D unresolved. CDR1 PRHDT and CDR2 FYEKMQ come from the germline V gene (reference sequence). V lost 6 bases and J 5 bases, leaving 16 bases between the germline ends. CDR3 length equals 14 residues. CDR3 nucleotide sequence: TGTGCCAGCAGGAGGGAGGGCCCGGGTACTGAAGCTTTCTTT. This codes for CASRREGPGTEAFF.

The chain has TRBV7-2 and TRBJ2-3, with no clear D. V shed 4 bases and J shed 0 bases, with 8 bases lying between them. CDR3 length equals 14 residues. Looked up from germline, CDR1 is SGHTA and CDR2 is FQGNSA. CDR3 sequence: CASSSLSSTDTQYF. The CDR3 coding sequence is TGTGCCAGCAGCTCCCTGTCTAGCACAGATACGCAGTATTTT.

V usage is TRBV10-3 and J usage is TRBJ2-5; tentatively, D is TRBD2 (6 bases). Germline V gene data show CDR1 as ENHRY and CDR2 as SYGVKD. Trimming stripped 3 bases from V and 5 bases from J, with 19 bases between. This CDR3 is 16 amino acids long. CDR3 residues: CAISDDGGTTMETQYF. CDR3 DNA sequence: TGTGCCATCAGTGATGACGGAGGGACCACCATGGAGACCCAGTACTTC.

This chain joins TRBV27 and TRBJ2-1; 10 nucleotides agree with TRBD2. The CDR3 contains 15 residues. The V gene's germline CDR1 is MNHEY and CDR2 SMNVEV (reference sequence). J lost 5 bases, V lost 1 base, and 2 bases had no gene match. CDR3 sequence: CASSLYSGGDNEQFF. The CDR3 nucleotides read TGTGCCAGCAGTTTATACAGCGGGGGGGACAATGAGCAGTTCTTC.

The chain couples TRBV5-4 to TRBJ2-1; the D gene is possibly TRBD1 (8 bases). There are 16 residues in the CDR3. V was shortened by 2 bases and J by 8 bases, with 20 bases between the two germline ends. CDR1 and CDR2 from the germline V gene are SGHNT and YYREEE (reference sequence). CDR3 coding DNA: TGTGCCAGCAGCTTTGGGACAGGCGGGAGAAGGTATGAGCAGTTCTTC. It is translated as CASSFGTGGRRYEQFF.

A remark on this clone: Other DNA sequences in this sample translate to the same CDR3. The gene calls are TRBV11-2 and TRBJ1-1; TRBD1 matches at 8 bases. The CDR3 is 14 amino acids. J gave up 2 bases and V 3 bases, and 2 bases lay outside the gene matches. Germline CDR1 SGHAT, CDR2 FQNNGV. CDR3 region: CASSFGQGNTEAFF. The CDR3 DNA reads TGTGCCAGCAGCTTCGGACAGGGAAACACTGAAGCTTTCTTT.